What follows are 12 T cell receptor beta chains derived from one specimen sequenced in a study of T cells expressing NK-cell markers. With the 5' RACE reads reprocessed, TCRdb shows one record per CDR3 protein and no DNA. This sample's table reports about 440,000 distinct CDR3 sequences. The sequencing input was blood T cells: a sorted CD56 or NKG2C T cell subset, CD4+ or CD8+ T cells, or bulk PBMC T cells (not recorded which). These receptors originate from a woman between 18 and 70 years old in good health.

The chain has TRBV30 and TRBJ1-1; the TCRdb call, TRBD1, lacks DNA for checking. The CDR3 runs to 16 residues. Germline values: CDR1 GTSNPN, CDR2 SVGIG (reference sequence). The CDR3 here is CAWSPIAGGTNTEAFF.

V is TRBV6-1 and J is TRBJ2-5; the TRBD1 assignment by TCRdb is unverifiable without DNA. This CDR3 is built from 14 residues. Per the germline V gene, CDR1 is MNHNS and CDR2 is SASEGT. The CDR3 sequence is CASSPGTRQETQYF.

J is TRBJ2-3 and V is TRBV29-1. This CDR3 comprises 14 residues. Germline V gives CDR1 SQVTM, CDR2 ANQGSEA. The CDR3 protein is CSVEDQAIGDTQYF.

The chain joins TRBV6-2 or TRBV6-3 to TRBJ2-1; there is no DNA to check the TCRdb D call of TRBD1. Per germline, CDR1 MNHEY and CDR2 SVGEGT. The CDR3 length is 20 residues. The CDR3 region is CASTPNPGQGVGDRYNEQFF.

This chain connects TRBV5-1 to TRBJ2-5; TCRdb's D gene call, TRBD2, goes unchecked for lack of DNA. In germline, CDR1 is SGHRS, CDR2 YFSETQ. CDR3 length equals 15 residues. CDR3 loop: CASSRLAGDGETQYF.

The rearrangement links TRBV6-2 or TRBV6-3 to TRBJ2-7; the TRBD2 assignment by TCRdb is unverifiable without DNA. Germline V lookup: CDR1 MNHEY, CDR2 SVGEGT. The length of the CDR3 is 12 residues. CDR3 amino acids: CASGRIGYEQYF.

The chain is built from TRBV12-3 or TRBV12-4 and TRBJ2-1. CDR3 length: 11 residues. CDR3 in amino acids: CASSSQGEQFF.

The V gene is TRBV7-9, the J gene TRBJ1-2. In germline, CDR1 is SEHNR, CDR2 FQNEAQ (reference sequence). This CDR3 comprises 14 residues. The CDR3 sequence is CASSPITVTYGYTF.

Here the CDR3 reads CASSLDGVPHNEQFF. The gene calls are TRBV5-1 and TRBJ2-1. The CDR3 is made up of 15 amino acids. Germline V lookup: CDR1 SGHRS, CDR2 YFSETQ.

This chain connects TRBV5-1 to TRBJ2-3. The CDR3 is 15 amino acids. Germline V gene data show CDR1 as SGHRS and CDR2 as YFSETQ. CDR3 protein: CASRRSVLRTDTQYF.

The CDR3 sequence: CASKLNPGDTQYF. This chain connects TRBV5-1 to TRBJ2-3; TCRdb reports TRBD1, a call that lacks DNA to check it against. CDR3 size: 13 residues. Germline CDR1 reads SGHRS; CDR2 reads YFSETQ. The variable domain in full, completed from reference TRBV5-1 and TRBJ2-3, reads KAGVTQTPRYLIKTRGQQVTLSCSPISGHRSVSWYQQTPGQGLQFLFEYFSETQRNKGNFPGRFSGRQFSNSRSEMNVSTLELGDSALYLCASKLNPGDTQYFGPGTRLTVL.

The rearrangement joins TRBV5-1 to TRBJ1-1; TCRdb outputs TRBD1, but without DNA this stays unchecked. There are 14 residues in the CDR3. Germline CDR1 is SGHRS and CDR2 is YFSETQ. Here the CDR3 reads CASKRGPMNTEAFF.